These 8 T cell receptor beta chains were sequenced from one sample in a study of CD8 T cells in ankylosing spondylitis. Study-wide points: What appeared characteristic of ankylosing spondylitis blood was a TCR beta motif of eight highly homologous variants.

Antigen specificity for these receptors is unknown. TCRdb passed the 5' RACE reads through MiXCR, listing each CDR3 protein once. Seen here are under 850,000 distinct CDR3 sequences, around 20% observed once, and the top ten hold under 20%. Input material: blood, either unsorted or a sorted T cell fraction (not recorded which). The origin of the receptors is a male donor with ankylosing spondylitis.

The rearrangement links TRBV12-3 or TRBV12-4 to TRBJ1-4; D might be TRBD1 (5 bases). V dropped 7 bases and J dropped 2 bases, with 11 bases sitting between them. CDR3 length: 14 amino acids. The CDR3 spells CASTLGETNEKLFF. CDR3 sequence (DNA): TGTGCCAGCACCCTAGGGGAGACTAATGAAAAACTGTTTTTT.

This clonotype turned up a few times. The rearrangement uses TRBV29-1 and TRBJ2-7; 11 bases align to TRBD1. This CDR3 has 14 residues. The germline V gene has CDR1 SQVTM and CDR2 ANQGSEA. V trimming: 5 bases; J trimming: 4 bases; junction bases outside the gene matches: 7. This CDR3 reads CSVPTGTGGYEQYF. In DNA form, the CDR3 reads TGCAGCGTTCCAACCGGGACAGGGGGTTACGAGCAGTACTTC.

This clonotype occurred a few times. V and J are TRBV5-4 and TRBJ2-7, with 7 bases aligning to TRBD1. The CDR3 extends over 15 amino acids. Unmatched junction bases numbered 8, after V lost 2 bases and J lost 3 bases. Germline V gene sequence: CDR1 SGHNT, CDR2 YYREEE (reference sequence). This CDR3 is CASSFPGTESYEQYF. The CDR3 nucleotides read TGTGCCAGCAGCTTCCCCGGGACAGAAAGCTACGAGCAGTACTTC. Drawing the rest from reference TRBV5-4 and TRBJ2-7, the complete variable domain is ETGVTQSPTHLIKTRGQQVTLRCSSQSGHNTVSWYQQALGQGPQFIFQYYREEENGRGNFPPRFSGLQFPNYSSELNVNALELDDSALYLCASSFPGTESYEQYFGPGTRLTVT.

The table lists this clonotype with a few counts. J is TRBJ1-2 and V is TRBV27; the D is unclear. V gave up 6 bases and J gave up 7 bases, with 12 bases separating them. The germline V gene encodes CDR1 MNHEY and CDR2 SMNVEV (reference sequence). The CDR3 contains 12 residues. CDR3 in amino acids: CASRQDSGGYTF. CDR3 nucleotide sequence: TGTGCCAGCAGGCAGGATTCCGGTGGCTACACCTTC.

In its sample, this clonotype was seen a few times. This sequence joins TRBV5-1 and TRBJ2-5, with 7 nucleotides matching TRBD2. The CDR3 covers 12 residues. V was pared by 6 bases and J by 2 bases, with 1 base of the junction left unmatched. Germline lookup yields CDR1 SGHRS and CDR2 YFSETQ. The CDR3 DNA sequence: TGCGCCAGCAAAGCGGGACAAGAGACCCAGTACTTC. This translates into CASKAGQETQYF.

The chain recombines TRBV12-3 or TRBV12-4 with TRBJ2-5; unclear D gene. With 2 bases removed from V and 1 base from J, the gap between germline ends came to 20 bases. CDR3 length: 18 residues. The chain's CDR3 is CASSLSPDPNRLQETQYF. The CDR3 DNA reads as TGTGCCAGCAGTTTATCCCCGGACCCTAATAGACTCCAAGAGACCCAGTACTTC.

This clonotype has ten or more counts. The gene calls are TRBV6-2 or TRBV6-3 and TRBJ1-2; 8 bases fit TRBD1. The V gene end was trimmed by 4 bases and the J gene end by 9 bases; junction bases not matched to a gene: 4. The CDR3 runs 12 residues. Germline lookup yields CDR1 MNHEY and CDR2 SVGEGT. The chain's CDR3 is CASSSRTGSYTF. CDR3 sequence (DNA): TGTGCCAGCAGTTCCCGGACAGGGAGCTACACCTTC.

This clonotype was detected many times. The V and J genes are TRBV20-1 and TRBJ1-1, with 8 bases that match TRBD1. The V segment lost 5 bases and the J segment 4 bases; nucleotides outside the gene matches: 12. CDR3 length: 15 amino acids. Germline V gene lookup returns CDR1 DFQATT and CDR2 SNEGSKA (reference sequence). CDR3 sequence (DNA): TGCAGTGCTGGGAGGACAGGGAGGGGTGTCACTGAAGCTTTCTTT. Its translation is CSAGRTGRGVTEAFF.